A selection of T cell receptor beta chains follows, all from one sample in a study of PD-1 blockade in classical Hodgkin lymphoma. Method: immunoSEQ multiplex PCR; TCRdb's copy keeps in-frame clones and lacks some. Here the sample spans 11,000 or so clones, about three quarters being singletons. This material consisted of peripheral blood mononuclear cells (PBMCs), taken at baseline. The receptors come from a human donor with classical Hodgkin lymphoma. CDR3s include the opening cysteine and the closing phenylalanine or tryptophan. A D gene is named only where the DNA matches it firmly. Expanded clones get a size class; other rows say once, few or many, or leave the size out.

J gene: TRBJ1-2
D gene: TRBD1
V gene: TRBV19
clone size: few
CDR3 protein: CASSYGTGGSYGYTF
CDR3 DNA: TGTGCCAGTTCCTACGGGACAGGGGGAAGCTATGGCTACACCTTC

J gene: TRBJ1-2
D gene: NA
V gene: TRBV19
clone size: medium-sized
CDR3 protein: CASSIAPGGGGYTF
CDR3 DNA: TGTGCCAGTAGTATAGCGCCCGGGGGTGGTGGCTACACCTTC

J gene: TRBJ1-4
D gene: NA
V gene: TRBV7-2
clone size: few
CDR3 protein: CASSSGGATANEKLFF
CDR3 DNA: TGTGCCAGCAGTTCAGGAGGGGCGACGGCTAATGAAAAACTGTTTTTT

J gene: TRBJ2-5
D gene: NA
V gene: TRBV2
clone size: NA
CDR3 protein: CASKRIRDQETQYF
CDR3 DNA: TGTGCCAGCAAGAGAATAAGGGACCAAGAGACCCAGTACTTC

J gene: TRBJ2-2
D gene: NA
V gene: TRBV2
clone size: NA
CDR3 protein: CASSAQSTRELFF
CDR3 DNA: TGTGCCAGCAGTGCCCAGAGCACCAGGGAGCTGTTTTTT

J gene: TRBJ1-5
D gene: TRBD1
V gene: TRBV25-1
clone size: NA
CDR3 protein: CASSEVGGGQPQHF
CDR3 DNA: TGTGCCAGCAGTGAGGTAGGGGGCGGTCAGCCCCAGCATTTT

J gene: TRBJ2-5
D gene: NA
V gene: TRBV21-1
clone size: NA
CDR3 protein: CATPRGRETQYF
CDR3 DNA: TGTGCCACCCCGCGGGGAAGAGAGACCCAGTACTTC

J gene: TRBJ1-2
D gene: NA
V gene: TRBV4-3
clone size: NA
CDR3 protein: CASSQDKPPGRLSYGYTF
CDR3 DNA: TGCGCCAGCAGCCAAGATAAACCCCCGGGACGGTTAAGCTATGGCTACACCTTC

J gene: TRBJ2-5
D gene: NA
V gene: TRBV14
clone size: few
CDR3 protein: CASSQRWLGETQYF
CDR3 DNA: TGTGCCAGCAGCCAAAGGTGGTTGGGAGAGACCCAGTACTTC

J gene: TRBJ2-5
D gene: NA
V gene: TRBV7-9
clone size: NA
CDR3 protein: CASSPPTSPETQYF
CDR3 DNA: TGTGCCAGCAGCCCCCCTACTAGCCCAGAGACCCAGTACTTC

J gene: TRBJ1-5
D gene: NA
V gene: TRBV18
clone size: NA
CDR3 protein: CASSPGNRNQPQHF
CDR3 DNA: TGTGCCAGCTCACCGGGGAACAGGAATCAGCCCCAGCATTTT

J gene: TRBJ2-2
D gene: NA
V gene: TRBV12-5
clone size: NA
CDR3 protein: CASGLVRIPADGTGELFF
CDR3 DNA: TGTGCTAGTGGTTTGGTACGAATCCCGGCAGATGGGACCGGGGAGCTGTTTTTT

J gene: TRBJ2-3
D gene: NA
V gene: TRBV7-8
clone size: NA
CDR3 protein: CASSLNREGTQYF
CDR3 DNA: TGTGCCAGCAGCCTGAACAGGGAAGGTACGCAGTATTTT

J gene: TRBJ1-5
D gene: NA
V gene: TRBV7-2
clone size: NA
CDR3 protein: CASSLGGTSNQPQHF
CDR3 DNA: TGTGCCAGCAGCTTGGGGGGGACTAGCAATCAGCCCCAGCATTTT